This T cell receptor (beta chain) was retrieved from a study of blood T cell repertoires in COVID-19. Profiled with immunoSEQ multiplex PCR; TCRdb holds only in-frame clones, not every one. The table has just under 150,000 clones, approximately 89% seen once. Germline V gene sequence: CDR1 ENHRY, CDR2 SYGVKD. The V and J ends lost 4 bases and 0 bases respectively, with 11 bases between them. The CDR3 totals 15 residues. This TCR came from a human donor in a cohort sampled during active COVID-19. Specimen: peripheral blood. The chain has TRBV10-3 and TRBJ2-3; no definite D call. This CDR3 is CAISVSPTSTDTQYF. The CDR3 DNA is TGTGCCATCAGTGTATCGCCAACTAGCACAGATACGCAGTATTTT.